The T cell receptor beta chain under discussion was sequenced for a study of blood T cell repertoires in COVID-19. About the research overall: Italy, Spain and the United States were the sources of the convalescent and acute COVID-19 samples. Sample material is recorded as cDNA or gDNA derived from T cells, B-cell-depleted T cells, or PBMCs.

The CDR3 is 13 amino acids. Germline-derived CDR1 and CDR2 are ENHRY and SYGVKD. The ends were cut back, 2 bases at V and 5 bases at J, with 10 bases in the middle. This clone has a handful of counts. In the original workflow: Researchers report that nucleated cell counts were estimated from reference gene primer amplification. This table comes from immunoSEQ multiplex PCR, and its TCRdb copy is limited to in-frame clones, with some not included. V and J calls and clone size are as listed in that table; D and trimming were resolved from the DNA. The table records just under 20,000 clones, about 88% of them present only once.

The specimen was peripheral blood. This clonotype was sampled from a human donor with active COVID-19. The donor label of this sample is uncertain. The V gene is TRBV10-3, the J gene TRBJ2-7; no clear D. CDR3 sequence (DNA): TGTGCCATCAGTGAGGGCCCCCCAGACGAGCAGTACTTC. Residues: CAISEGPPDEQYF.